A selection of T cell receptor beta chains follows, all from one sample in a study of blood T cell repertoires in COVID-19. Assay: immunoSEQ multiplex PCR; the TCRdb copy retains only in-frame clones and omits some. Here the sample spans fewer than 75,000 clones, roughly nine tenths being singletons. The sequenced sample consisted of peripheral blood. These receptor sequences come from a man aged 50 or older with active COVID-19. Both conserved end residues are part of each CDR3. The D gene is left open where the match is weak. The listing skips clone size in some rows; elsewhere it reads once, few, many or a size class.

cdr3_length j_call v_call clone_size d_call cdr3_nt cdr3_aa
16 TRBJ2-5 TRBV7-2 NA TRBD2 TGTGCCAGCCTGGGGGAGGCGGGAGGGCCACGAGAGACCCAGTACTTC CASLGEAGGPRETQYF
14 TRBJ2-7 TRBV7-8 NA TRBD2 TGTGCCAGCAGCCAAAAGACTAGCGCGTCCGAGCAGTACTTC CASSQKTSASEQYF
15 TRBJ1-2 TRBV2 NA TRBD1 TGTGCCAGCAGACCGGGACAGGCGGGGTATTATGGCTACACCTTC CASRPGQAGYYGYTF
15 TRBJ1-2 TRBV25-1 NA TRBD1 TGTGCCAGCAGCGACCCGGGACAGGGTTTGAGTGGCTACACCTTC CASSDPGQGLSGYTF
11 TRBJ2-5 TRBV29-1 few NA TGCAGCGTGGTTCCCAGGGAGACCCAGTACTTC CSVVPRETQYF
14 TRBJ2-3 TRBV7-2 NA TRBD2 TGTGCCACTAGTAGCGGGGTGGTCACAGATACGCAGTATTTT CATSSGVVTDTQYF
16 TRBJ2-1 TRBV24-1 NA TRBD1 TGTGCCACCAGTGACCAGGGGACAGGGAAATACAATGAGCAGTTCTTC CATSDQGTGKYNEQFF
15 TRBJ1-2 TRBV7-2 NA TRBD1 TGTGCCAGCAGCCTTGATCCTACGGGACAGGGTCGTCTAACCTTC CASSLDPTGQGRLTF
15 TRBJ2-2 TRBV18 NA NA TGTGCCAGCTCACCACAGCATGCGAACACCGGGGAGCTGTTTTTT CASSPQHANTGELFF
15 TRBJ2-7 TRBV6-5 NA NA TGTGCCAGCAGGACCCCGGGACTCCGTTCCTACGAGCAGTACTTC CASRTPGLRSYEQYF
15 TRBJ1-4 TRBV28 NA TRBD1 TGTGCCAGCAGTCCACCGGGACAGGGGGGCGTAAAACTGTTTTTT CASSPPGQGGVKLFF
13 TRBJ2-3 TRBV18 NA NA TGTGCCAGCTCGCGAACAGGGACAGATACGCAGTATTTT CASSRTGTDTQYF
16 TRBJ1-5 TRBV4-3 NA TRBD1 TGCGCCAGCAGCCAAGAAAGGGACAGGGGAAATCAGCCCCAGCATTTT CASSQERDRGNQPQHF
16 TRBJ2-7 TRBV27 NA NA TGTGCCAGCAGTTTAGGGTGGAGACAGGTGCCCTACGAGCAGTACTTC CASSLGWRQVPYEQYF
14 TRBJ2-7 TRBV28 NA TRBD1 TGTGCCAGCAGTTCTTGGGACAGCTCCTACGAGCAGTACTTC CASSSWDSSYEQYF
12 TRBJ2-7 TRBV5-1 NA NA TGCGCCAGCAGCGCACAGGGTTACGAGCAGTACTTC CASSAQGYEQYF
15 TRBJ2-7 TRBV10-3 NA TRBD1 TGTGCCATCAGTGAGGGGACAGGGGTTTCGTACGAGCAGTACTTC CAISEGTGVSYEQYF
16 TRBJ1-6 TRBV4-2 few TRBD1 TGTGCCAGCAGCCAAGGGTTGGACAGGGTGAATTCACCCCTCCACTTT CASSQGLDRVNSPLHF
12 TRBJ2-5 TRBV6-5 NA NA TGTGCCACTGGGACACATCAAGAGACCCAGTACTTC CATGTHQETQYF
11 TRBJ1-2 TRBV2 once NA TGTGCCAGCAGGCGGGTGGGAGGCTACACCTTC CASRRVGGYTF
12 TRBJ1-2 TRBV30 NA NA TGTGCCTGGAGTGGGGGCTTTTATGGCTACACCTTC CAWSGGFYGYTF
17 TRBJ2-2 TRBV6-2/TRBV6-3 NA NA TGTGCCAGCAGTTACCCTAAGGACGCGCGGGACACCGGGGAGCTGTTTTTT CASSYPKDARDTGELFF
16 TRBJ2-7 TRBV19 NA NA TGTGCCAGTTCCGAAGGGTTAGGACTGATGGTGTACGAGCAGTACTTC CASSEGLGLMVYEQYF
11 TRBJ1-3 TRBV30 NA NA TGTGCCCTAGCTCTGAGAAACACCATATATTTT CALALRNTIYF
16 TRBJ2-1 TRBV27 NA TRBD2 TGTGCCAGCAGGCAACTAGCGGGAGTGGTCTACAATGAGCAGTTCTTC CASRQLAGVVYNEQFF
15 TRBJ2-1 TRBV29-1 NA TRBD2 TGCAGCGCTGTTAGCGGGAGGGTTCCCTACAATGAGCAGTTCTTC CSAVSGRVPYNEQFF
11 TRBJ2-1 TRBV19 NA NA TGTGCCAGTAGTATTTCCGATGAGCAGTTCTTC CASSISDEQFF
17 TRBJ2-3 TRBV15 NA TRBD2 TGTGCCACCTCCGGGACTAGCGGGAGAAGCGGCACAGATACGCAGTATTTT CATSGTSGRSGTDTQYF
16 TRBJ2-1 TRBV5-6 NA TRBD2 TGTGCCAGCAGCTCACTAGCGGGTAGCTCCTACAATGAGCAGTTCTTC CASSSLAGSSYNEQFF
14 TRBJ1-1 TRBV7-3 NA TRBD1 TGTGCCAGCAGCTTGACAGGGGGTCCGTCTGAAGCTTTCTTT CASSLTGGPSEAFF
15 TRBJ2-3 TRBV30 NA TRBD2 TGTGCCGCAAATGGGGGGGGTACGAGCACAGATACGCAGTATTTT CAANGGGTSTDTQYF
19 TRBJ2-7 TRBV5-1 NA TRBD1 TGCGCCAGCAGCGGGACAGGGATGGGCTTGGGAACCGCTTCCTACGAGCAGTACTTC CASSGTGMGLGTASYEQYF
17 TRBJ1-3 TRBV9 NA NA TGTGCCAGCAGCGCCGACCTGACACTGGCCACCGGAAACACCATATATTTT CASSADLTLATGNTIYF
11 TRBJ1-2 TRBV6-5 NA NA TGTGCCAGCAGGGGCCAGGTTGGCTACACCTTC CASRGQVGYTF
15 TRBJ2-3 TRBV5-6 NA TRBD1 TGTGCCAGCAGCCTGACGGGACAGAACACAGATACGCAGTATTTT CASSLTGQNTDTQYF
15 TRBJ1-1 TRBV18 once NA TGTGCCAGCTCACCGGCCTTAGGGGAGAACACTGAAGCTTTCTTT CASSPALGENTEAFF
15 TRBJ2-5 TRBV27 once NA TGTGCCAGCAGTTATAGAGGAGCACTCCAAGAGACCCAGTACTTC CASSYRGALQETQYF
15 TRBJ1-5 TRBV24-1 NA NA TGTGCCACCAGTGATTCACAGGCTGTGGGGCAGCCCCAGCATTTT CATSDSQAVGQPQHF
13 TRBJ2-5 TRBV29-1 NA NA TGCAGCGCCGGACTAGGGGGTGGGGAGACCCAGTACTTC CSAGLGGGETQYF
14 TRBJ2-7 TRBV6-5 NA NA TGTGCCAGCAGTTCGTGGCCGAACTCCTACGAGCAGTACTTC CASSSWPNSYEQYF
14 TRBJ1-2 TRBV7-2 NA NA TGTGCCAGCAGCTCTCAGGGCCAAATTGGAGGCTACACCTTC CASSSQGQIGGYTF
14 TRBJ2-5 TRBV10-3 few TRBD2 TGTGCCATCAGTGATCGGGAGGGCCGTGAGACCCAGTACTTC CAISDREGRETQYF
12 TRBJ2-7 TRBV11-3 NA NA TGTGCCAGCAGCTTAGTCCGGGACGAGCAGTACTTC CASSLVRDEQYF